This T cell receptor (beta chain) came from a study of T cell repertoires in cytomegalovirus infection. Background on the study: CMV epitopes used comprised recently identified HLA-C-restricted ones and well-studied HLA-B-restricted ones. Signatures in public TCR beta sequences pointed to both CMV infection and matching HLA type. Regarding the study as a whole: The response measured ex vivo was dominated by TCR beta clonotypes (HLA-C-restricted and CMV-specific). Accumulated public TCR beta family frequency recognized individuals carrying CMV together with the relevant HLA.

V gave up 7 bases and J gave up 0 bases, with 10 bases separating them. There are 15 residues in the CDR3. Germline lookup yields CDR1 MNHNY and CDR2 SVGAGI (reference sequence). Using its own MiXCR run on the reads, TCRdb lists one record per CDR3 protein. The sample consists of some 800,000 distinct CDR3 sequences, approximately 32% of them appearing once. Concerning this clonotype itself: Its antigen remains unknown.

The genes are TRBV6-6 and TRBJ2-6; D uncertain. This specimen was cultured CD8+ T cells from PBMCs, taken from culture after CMV antigen stimulation. The origin of this receptor is a human donor in good health (CMV status not recorded). Some clones in this sample may be carry-over from other donors' samples. The CDR3 DNA follows: TGTGCCAGCATAACCCGAGGCTCTGGGGCCAACGTCCTGACTTTC. Residues: CASITRGSGANVLTF.